This T cell receptor beta chain stems from a study of CD8+CD57+ T cells in acquired aplastic anemia. About the research overall: An average of about 3.2 ug of DNA was obtained from sorted CD4+ and CD8+ cells. Study results and limitations: Researchers reported that CD8+ Simpson's diversity was not significantly different in patients versus controls.

All patients picked for sequencing had shown, by flow cytometry, an expansion of CD8+CD57+ cells. Both TCR beta VDJ combination and CDR3 sequence profiling were carried out. Genomic DNA was the template for this profiling. TCRdb reprocessed the reads via MiXCR and lists one record per CDR3 protein. The sample consists of 260,000 or so distinct CDR3 sequences, approximately 79% of them appearing once. In the case of this clonotype: The antigen is undetermined.

This TCR came from a human donor with aplastic anemia. Material: sorted CD4+, CD8+, or CD8+CD57+ T cells (not recorded which) from PBMCs.

This CDR3 is CASSEQGEGYTF. The CDR3 region has the DNA TGTGCCAGCAGTGAGCAGGGGGAAGGCTACACCTTC. The gene calls are TRBV2 and TRBJ1-2; 7 nucleotides line up with TRBD1. Germline CDR1 is SNHLY and CDR2 is FYNNEI. There are 12 residues in the CDR3. Trimming removed 3 bases from V and 8 bases from J; junction bases left unmatched: 3. Combining the CDR3 with reference TRBV2 and TRBJ1-2 gives the whole variable domain EPEVTQTPSHQVTQMGQEVILRCVPISNHLYFYWYRQILGQKVEFLVSFYNNEISEKSEIFDDQFSVERPDGSNFTLKIRSTKLEDSAMYFCASSEQGEGYTFGSGTRLTVV.